This T cell receptor (beta chain) was sequenced in a study of shared clonotypes between healthy human individuals. Study background: CD8 memory received one plate per donor, CD8 naive two, CD4 memory three and CD4 naive three. Study outcomes and limitations: A generally larger estimated richness was seen in naive subsets than in memory subsets.

V gave up 8 bases and J gave up 6 bases, with 13 bases separating them. Per germline, CDR1 LNHDA and CDR2 SQIVND (reference sequence). The CDR3 has 13 residues. As to this clone: Its antigen is unidentified.

CD8 cells classed as naive were CD45RO-negative and positively selected for CCR7, excluding terminally differentiated effector memory CD45RA+ cells. The donors were adults (healthy and HIV-negative) with no recent acute infections or vaccinations. Roughly 200 ng DNA, around 30,000 T cell genomes, went into each sorted-subset replicate PCR. The repertoire was sequenced with immunoSEQ multiplex PCR; TCRdb's copy has only in-frame clones and lacks some. The sample carries 2 million to 2.5 million clones, roughly 95% recorded once. The rearrangement links TRBV19 to TRBJ2-2; D ambiguous. The material sequenced was naive CD8+ T cells sorted from blood. The TCR comes from a man younger than 30 in good health. CDR3 in DNA: TGTGCCAGTGCTGCATGGTCGGCCGGGGAGCTGTTTTTT. Its protein product is CASAAWSAGELFF.